The TCR beta chain under discussion was sequenced for a study of shared clonotypes between healthy human individuals. Study observations and caveats: The sole specimen, blood, was sampled, and tissue repertoires likely differ. Larger richness was generally estimated for naive than memory subsets.

Note on this clone: Its antigen is still unknown.

The CDR3 is 17 amino acids. Trimming removed 4 bases at V and 4 bases at J, with 17 bases between. Germline values: CDR1 SNHLY, CDR2 FYNNEI. Splitting of each subset's genomic DNA was done evenly across several immunoSEQ plates. The method was immunoSEQ multiplex PCR; TCRdb's version includes in-frame clones alone and lacks a portion of them. The data show some 95,000 clones, roughly two thirds seen once. The material sequenced was memory CD8+ T cells sorted from blood. Subset indicated: CD45RO+ cells pooled with CCR7-negative TemRA cells. The rearrangement uses TRBV2 and TRBJ2-6; perhaps TRBD1 as D (6 bases). The source of this sequence is a man aged 25-45 years in good health. This CDR3 is CASSVRGMSVGANVLTF. The CDR3 DNA is TGTGCCAGCAGTGTCAGGGGCATGAGTGTGGGGGCCAACGTCCTGACTTTC.